This TCR beta chain was documented in a study of T cell responses to AZD1222 COVID-19 vaccine. Study conclusions and caveats: Spike-spanning, vaccine-associated CD4 TCRs were dominant at 160-218 and 743-854.

The table came from immunoSEQ multiplex PCR; TCRdb's copy has only in-frame clones and leaves some out. The sample yields around 130,000 clones, 75% to 95% seen once. In the case of this clone: Its specificity is not known.

Between the trimmed V and J ends, which lost 5 bases and 0 bases, there was a span of 11 bases. The CDR3 is made up of 15 amino acids. Germline V gene lookup returns CDR1 MNHEY and CDR2 SMNVEV (reference sequence). The sequencing used peripheral blood, collected on day 0 of AZD1222 vaccination. The clonotype originates from an adult in good health. V and J are TRBV27 and TRBJ1-3; D gene ambiguous. CDR3 loop: CASSPTVNSGNTIYF. CDR3 sequence (DNA): TGTGCCAGCAGTCCCACCGTGAACTCTGGAAACACCATATATTTT.